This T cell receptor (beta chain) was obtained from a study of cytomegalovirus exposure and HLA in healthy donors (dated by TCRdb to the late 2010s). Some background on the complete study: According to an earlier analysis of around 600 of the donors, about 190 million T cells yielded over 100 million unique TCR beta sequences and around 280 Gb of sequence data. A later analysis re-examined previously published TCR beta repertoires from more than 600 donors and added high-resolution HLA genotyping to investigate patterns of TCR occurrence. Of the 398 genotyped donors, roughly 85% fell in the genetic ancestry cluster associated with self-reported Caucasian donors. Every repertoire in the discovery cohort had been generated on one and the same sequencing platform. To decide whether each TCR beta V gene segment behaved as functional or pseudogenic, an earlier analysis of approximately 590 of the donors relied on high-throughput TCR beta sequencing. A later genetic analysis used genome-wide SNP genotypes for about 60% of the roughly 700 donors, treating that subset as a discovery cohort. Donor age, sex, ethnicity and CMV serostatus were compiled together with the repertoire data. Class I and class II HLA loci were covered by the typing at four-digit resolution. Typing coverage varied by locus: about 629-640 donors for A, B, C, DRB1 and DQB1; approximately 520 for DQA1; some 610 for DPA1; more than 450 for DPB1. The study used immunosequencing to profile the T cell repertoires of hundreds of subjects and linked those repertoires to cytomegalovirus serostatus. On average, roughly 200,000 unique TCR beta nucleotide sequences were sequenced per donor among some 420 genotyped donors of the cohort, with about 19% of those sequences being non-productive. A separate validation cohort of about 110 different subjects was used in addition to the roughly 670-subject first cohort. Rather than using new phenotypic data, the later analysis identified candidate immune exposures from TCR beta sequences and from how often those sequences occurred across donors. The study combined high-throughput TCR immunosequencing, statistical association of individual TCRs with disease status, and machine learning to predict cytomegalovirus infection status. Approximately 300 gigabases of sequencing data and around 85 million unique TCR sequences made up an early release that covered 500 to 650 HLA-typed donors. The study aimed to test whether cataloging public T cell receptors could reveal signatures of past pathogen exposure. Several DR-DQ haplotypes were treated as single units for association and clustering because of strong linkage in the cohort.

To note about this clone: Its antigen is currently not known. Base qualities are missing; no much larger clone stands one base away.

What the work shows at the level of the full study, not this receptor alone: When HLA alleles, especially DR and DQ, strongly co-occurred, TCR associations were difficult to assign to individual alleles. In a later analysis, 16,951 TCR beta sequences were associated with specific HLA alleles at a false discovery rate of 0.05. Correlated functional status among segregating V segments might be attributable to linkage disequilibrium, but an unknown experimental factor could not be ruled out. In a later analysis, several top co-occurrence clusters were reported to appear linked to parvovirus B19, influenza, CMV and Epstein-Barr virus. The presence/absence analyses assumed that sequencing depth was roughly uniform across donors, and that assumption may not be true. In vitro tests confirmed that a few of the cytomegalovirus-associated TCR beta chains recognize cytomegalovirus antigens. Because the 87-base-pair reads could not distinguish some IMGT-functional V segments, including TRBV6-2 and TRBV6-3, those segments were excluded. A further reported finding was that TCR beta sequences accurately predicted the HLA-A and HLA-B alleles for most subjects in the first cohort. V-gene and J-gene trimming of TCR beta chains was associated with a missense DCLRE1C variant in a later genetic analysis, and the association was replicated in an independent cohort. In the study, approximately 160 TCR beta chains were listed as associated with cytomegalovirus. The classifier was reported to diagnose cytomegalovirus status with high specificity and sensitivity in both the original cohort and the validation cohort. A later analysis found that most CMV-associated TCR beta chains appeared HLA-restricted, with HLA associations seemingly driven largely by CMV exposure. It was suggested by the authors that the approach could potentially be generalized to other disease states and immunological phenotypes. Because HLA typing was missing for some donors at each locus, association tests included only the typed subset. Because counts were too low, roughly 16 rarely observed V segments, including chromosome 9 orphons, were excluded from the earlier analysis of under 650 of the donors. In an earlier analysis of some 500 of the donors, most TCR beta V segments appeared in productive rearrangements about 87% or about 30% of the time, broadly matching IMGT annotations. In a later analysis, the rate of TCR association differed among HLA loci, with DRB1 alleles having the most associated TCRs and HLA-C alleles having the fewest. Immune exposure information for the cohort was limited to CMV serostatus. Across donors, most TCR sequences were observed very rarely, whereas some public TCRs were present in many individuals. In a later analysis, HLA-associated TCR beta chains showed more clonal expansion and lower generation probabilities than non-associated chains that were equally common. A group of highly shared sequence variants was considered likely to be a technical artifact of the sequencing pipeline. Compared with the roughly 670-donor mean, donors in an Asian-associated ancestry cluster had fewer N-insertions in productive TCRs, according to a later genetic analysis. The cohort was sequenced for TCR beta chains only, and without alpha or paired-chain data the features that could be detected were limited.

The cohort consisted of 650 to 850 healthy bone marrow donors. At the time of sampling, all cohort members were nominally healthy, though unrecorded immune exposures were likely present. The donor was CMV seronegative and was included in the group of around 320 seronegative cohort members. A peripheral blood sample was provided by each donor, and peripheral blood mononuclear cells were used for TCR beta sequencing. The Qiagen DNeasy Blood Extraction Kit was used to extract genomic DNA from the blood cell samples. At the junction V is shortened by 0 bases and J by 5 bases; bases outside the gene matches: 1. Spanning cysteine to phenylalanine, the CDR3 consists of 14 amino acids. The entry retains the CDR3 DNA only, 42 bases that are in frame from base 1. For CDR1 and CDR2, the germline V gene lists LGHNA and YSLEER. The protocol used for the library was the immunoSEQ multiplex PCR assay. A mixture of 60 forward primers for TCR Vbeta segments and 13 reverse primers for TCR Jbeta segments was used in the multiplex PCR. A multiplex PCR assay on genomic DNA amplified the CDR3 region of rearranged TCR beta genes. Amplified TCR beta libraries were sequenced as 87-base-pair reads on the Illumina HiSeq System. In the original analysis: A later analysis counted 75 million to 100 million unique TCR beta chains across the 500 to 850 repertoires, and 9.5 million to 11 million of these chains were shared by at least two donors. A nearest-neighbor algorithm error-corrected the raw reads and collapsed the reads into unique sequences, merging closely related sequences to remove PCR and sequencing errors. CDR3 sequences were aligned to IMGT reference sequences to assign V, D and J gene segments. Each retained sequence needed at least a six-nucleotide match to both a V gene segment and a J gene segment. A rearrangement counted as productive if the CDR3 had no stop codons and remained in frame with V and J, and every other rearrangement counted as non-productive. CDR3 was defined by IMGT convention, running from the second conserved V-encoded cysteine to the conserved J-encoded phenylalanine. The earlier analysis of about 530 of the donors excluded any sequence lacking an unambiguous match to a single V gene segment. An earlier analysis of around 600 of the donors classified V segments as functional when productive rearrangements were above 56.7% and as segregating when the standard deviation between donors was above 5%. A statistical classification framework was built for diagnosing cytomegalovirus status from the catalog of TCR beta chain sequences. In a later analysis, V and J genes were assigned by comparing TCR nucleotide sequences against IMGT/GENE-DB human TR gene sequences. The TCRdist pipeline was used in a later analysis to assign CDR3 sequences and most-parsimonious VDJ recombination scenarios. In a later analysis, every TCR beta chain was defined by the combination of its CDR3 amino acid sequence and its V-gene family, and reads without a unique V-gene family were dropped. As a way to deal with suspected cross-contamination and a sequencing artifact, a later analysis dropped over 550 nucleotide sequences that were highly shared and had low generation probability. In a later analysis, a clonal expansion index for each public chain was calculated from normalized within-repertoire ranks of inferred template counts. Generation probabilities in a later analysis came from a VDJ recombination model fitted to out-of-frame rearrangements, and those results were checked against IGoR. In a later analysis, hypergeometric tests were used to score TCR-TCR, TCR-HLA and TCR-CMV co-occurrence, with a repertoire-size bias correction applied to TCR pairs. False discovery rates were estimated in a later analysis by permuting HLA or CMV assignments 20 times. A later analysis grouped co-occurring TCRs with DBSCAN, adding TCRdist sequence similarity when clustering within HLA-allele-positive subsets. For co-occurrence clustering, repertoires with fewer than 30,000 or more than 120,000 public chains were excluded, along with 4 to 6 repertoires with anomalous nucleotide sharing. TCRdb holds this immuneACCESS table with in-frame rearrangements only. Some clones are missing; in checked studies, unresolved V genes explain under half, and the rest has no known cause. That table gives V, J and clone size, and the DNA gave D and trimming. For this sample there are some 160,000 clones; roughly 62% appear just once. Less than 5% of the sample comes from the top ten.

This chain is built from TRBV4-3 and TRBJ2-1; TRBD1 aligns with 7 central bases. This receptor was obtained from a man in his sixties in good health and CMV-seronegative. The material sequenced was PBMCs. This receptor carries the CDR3 CASSQEGQDNEQFF. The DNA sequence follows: TGCGCCAGCAGCCAAGAAGGACAGGACAATGAGCAGTTCTTC.